One and the same sample provided the 22 T cell receptor beta chains below, sequenced in a study of identical twins. TCRdb reprocessed the 5' RACE reads with MiXCR, giving one entry per CDR3 protein. Of approximately 680,000 distinct CDR3 sequences listed, under 8.5% are singletons. These data were likewise used in another study, on yellow fever vaccine responses in identical twins.

The specimen sequenced was PBMCs. These receptors were obtained from a woman between 18 and 29 years old in good health.

This clonotype was seen repeatedly, ten times or more. V and J are TRBV28 and TRBJ2-2; D gene ambiguous. Germline CDR1 reads MDHEN; CDR2 reads SYDVKM. The CDR3 is 13 residues long. Trimming took off 6 bases at V and 0 bases at J, with 5 bases between the two ends. The CDR3 sequence is CASRASNTGELFF. The CDR3, as DNA: TGTGCCAGCAGGGCTTCGAACACCGGGGAGCTGTTTTTT.

The chain links TRBV20-1 to TRBJ2-3; unclear D gene. CDR1 and CDR2 (germline): DFQATT, SNEGSKA (reference sequence). V dropped 2 bases and J dropped 0 bases, with 9 bases sitting between them. CDR3 length equals 14 residues. The CDR3 reads CSARFGRSTDTQYF. CDR3 coding DNA: TGCAGTGCTAGATTTGGTCGAAGCACAGATACGCAGTATTTT.

This clonotype was detected ten times or more. This chain joins TRBV27 and TRBJ1-5; no reliable D call. V shed 4 bases and J shed 0 bases, with 7 bases lying between them. This CDR3 region has 14 residues. Germline lookup yields CDR1 MNHEY and CDR2 SMNVEV (reference sequence). The CDR3 DNA follows: TGTGCCAGCAGTTCTGGAGGTAGCAATCAGCCCCAGCATTTT. The encoded protein is CASSSGGSNQPQHF.

The J gene is TRBJ1-5, the V gene TRBV6-1; the match to TRBD1 covers 7 bases. Germline CDR1 is MNHNS and CDR2 is SASEGT. There are 14 residues in the CDR3. Trimming took 3 bases from V and 4 from J; bases not matched to a gene: 3. In DNA form, the CDR3 reads TGTGCCAGCAGTGATTCCAGGGGGAATCAGCCCCAGCATTTT. This gives the protein CASSDSRGNQPQHF.

This clonotype was observed many times. The V gene is TRBV20-1, the J gene TRBJ1-4; 8 bases are shared with TRBD1. Unmatched junction bases numbered 5, after V lost 3 bases and J lost 5 bases. CDR1 is DFQATT, CDR2 SNEGSKA, per germline (reference sequence). The CDR3 runs 14 residues. The CDR3 loop is CSASTGGENEKLFF. The CDR3 DNA is TGCAGTGCTAGCACAGGGGGGGAAAATGAAAAACTGTTTTTT.

In this sample, this clonotype turned up many times. The V call is TRBV7-9, the J call TRBJ2-7; TRBD1 agrees at 7 bases. Per germline, CDR1 SEHNR and CDR2 FQNEAQ (reference sequence). The CDR3 is 14 residues long. The trim removed 2 bases at V and 0 bases at J, leaving 1 base unmatched. The CDR3 bases are TGTGCCAGCAGCTTACGGGACAGCTCCTACGAGCAGTACTTC. It codes for CASSLRDSSYEQYF.

There are a few counts of this clonotype. V is TRBV6-1 and J is TRBJ1-5, with D unclear. Germline CDR1 is MNHNS and CDR2 is SASEGT. This CDR3 region has 15 residues. The V gene lost 10 bases and the J gene lost 3 bases, with 19 bases spanning the gap. The CDR3 DNA follows: TGTGCCACCGCGGTCCACGGTATGGTCAATCAGCCCCAGCATTTT. It yields the protein CATAVHGMVNQPQHF.

This clonotype was seen ten or more times. V usage is TRBV7-9 and J usage is TRBJ2-3, with D possibly matching TRBD1 (6 bases). This CDR3 comprises 13 residues. Trimming left V 6 bases short and J 0 bases short, with 7 bases between. CDR1 and CDR2 (germline): SEHNR, FQNEAQ (reference sequence). The CDR3 here is CASRTGSTDTQYF. DNA for the CDR3: TGTGCCAGCAGGACAGGAAGCACAGATACGCAGTATTTT.

This clonotype was seen at least ten times. The chain recombines TRBV6-4 with TRBJ2-1; the D gene is possibly TRBD2 (6 bases). Trimming took 2 bases from V and 0 from J, leaving 11 bases between them. Germline CDR1 reads MRHNA; CDR2 reads SNTAGT. The CDR3 totals 16 residues. The CDR3 DNA sequence: TGTGCCAGCAGTGACCAACGGGGGAGCTCCTACAATGAGCAGTTCTTC. This gives the protein CASSDQRGSSYNEQFF.

The chain links TRBV5-6 to TRBJ2-1, with TRBD2 matching 8 bases. The V and J ends lost 2 bases and 7 bases, in that order; junction bases with no gene match: 11. CDR1 and CDR2 from the germline V gene are SGHDT and YYEEEE. The CDR3 length is 16 residues. This CDR3 is CASSFRGTSIVNEQFF. CDR3 sequence (DNA): TGTGCCAGCAGCTTTCGGGGGACTAGTATAGTAAATGAGCAGTTCTTC.

This clonotype was seen many times. The rearrangement joins TRBV5-1 to TRBJ2-7, with 8 nucleotides matching TRBD2. Germline V gene sequence: CDR1 SGHRS, CDR2 YFSETQ. This CDR3 has 14 residues. V dropped 2 bases and J dropped 2; count of bases not matched to a gene: 3. The CDR3 sequence: CASSLQRETYEQYF. The CDR3 nucleotides read TGCGCCAGCAGCTTACAGCGGGAGACCTACGAGCAGTACTTC.

This clonotype was picked up many times. This rearrangement joins TRBV6-2 or TRBV6-3 to TRBJ1-2; D uncertain. V was pared by 2 bases and J by 10 bases, with 11 bases between. This CDR3 contains 12 residues. Germline CDR1 MNHEY, CDR2 SVGEGT. Here the CDR3 DNA reads TGTGCCAGCAGTTACGGTTTCTTGAACTACACCTTC. It codes for CASSYGFLNYTF.

This clonotype was counted only a few times. The V and J genes are TRBV6-5 and TRBJ2-1; D is tentatively TRBD1 or TRBD2 (5 bases each). The germline V gene has CDR1 MNHEY and CDR2 SVGAGI. V lost 0 bases and J 7 bases, leaving 10 bases between the germline ends. The CDR3 covers 14 residues. CDR3 nucleotide sequence: TGTGCCAGCAGTTACTCGACGGGGCGGAATGAGCAGTTCTTC. Its protein product is CASSYSTGRNEQFF.

This clonotype was seen more than once but under ten times. The V gene is TRBV19, the J gene TRBJ2-1; TRBD2 aligns across 14 bases. The CDR3 consists of 18 residues. V was clipped by 4 bases and J by 0 bases; unmatched bases: 5. CDR1 is LNHDA, CDR2 SQIVND, per germline (reference sequence). The CDR3 coding sequence is TGTGCCAGTAGTAAGGGACTAGCGGGAGAACACTCCTACAATGAGCAGTTCTTC. Protein sequence: CASSKGLAGEHSYNEQFF.

This chain uses TRBV15 with TRBJ2-5; 7 bases are a match to TRBD1. V gave up 3 bases and J gave up 3 bases; unmatched junction bases: 7. CDR1 and CDR2 from the germline V gene are LNHNV and YYDKDF (reference sequence). This CDR3 has 15 residues. The CDR3 protein is CATSRIGTAKETQYF. The CDR3 DNA is TGTGCCACCAGCAGGATCGGGACAGCCAAAGAGACCCAGTACTTC.

A few counts support this clonotype. The chain has TRBV27 and TRBJ2-7, with D perhaps TRBD2 (5 bases). Germline V gives CDR1 MNHEY, CDR2 SMNVEV (reference sequence). The CDR3 contains 15 residues. V shed 3 bases and J shed 1 base, with 13 bases lying between them. DNA for the CDR3: TGTGCCAGCAGTTTCCGGGGAACCCCATCCTACGAGCAGTACGTC. Translation gives CASSFRGTPSYEQYV.

This chain connects TRBV20-1 to TRBJ1-2; TRBD1 aligns across 7 bases. The CDR3 is 14 residues long. Germline loops: CDR1 DFQATT, CDR2 SNEGSKA (reference sequence). J gave up 4 bases and V 3 bases, and 8 bases lay outside the gene matches. This CDR3 is CSASATGTAYGYTF. The CDR3 DNA is TGCAGTGCTAGTGCGACAGGGACAGCCTATGGCTACACCTTC.

This clonotype was seen a few times. This chain links TRBV10-3 with TRBJ2-7, with D uncertain. V lost 3 bases to trimming and J lost 4 bases, with 10 bases between them. Germline CDR1 ENHRY, CDR2 SYGVKD. The CDR3 has 13 residues. Here the CDR3 reads CAISESRVYEQYV. As DNA, the CDR3 is TGTGCCATCAGTGAAAGTCGGGTTTACGAGCAGTACGTC.

CDR3 amino acids: CSAISGAGTDTQYF. Written as DNA, the CDR3 is TGCAGCGCCATTAGCGGGGCCGGCACAGATACGCAGTATTTT. The V and J genes are TRBV29-1 and TRBJ2-3, with 8 bases that match TRBD2. The CDR3 is made up of 14 amino acids. CDR1 is SQVTM and CDR2 is ANQGSEA in the germline V gene. V shed 7 bases and J 1 base; nucleotides not matched to a gene: 7.

This clonotype has a handful of counts. The CDR3 DNA sequence: TGTGCCAGCAGTTTTCAATGGGGGGCCTACGAGCAGTACTTC. Residues: CASSFQWGAYEQYF. This chain joins TRBV27 and TRBJ2-7; tentatively, D is TRBD2 (6 bases). Germline CDR1 and CDR2: MNHEY and SMNVEV (reference sequence). The CDR3 loop spans 14 amino acids. Between the trimmed V and J ends, which lost 3 bases and 2 bases, there was a span of 11 bases.

This clonotype was observed at least ten times. J is TRBJ2-7 and V is TRBV7-8; 9 bases align to TRBD1. This CDR3 region has 15 residues. Germline V gives CDR1 SGHVS, CDR2 FQNEAQ. V shed 2 bases and J 1 base; nucleotides not matched to a gene: 3. DNA for the CDR3: TGTGCCAGCAGCTTACCCGGGACAGGGTCCTACGAGCAGTACTTC. Protein product: CASSLPGTGSYEQYF. Full variable domain (remainder filled in from reference TRBV7-8 and TRBJ2-7): GAGVSQSPRYKVAKRGQDVALRCDPISGHVSLFWYQQALGQGPEFLTYFQNEAQLDKSGLPSDRFFAERPEGSVSTLKIQRTQQEDSAVYLCASSLPGTGSYEQYFGPGTRLTVT.

This clonotype has more than one count but fewer than ten. This chain links TRBV6-5 with TRBJ2-3; D not certain. In germline, CDR1 is MNHEY, CDR2 SVGAGI. The V and J ends lost 0 bases and 3 bases respectively, with 7 bases between them. There are 14 residues in the CDR3. CDR3 in amino acids: CASSYSTVTDTQYF. The CDR3 DNA is TGTGCCAGCAGTTACTCCACGGTTACAGATACGCAGTATTTT.